The entry below gives a single T cell receptor (beta chain) sequence along with its context. This clone has a single count. Its antigen is unknown. The record has no base qualities; no much larger clone is one base away. There are 14 amino acids in the CDR3, from cysteine to phenylalanine inclusive. The DNA shown is the 42-base CDR3, in frame from base 1. Per the germline V gene, SGHAT is the CDR1 and FQNNGV is the CDR2. V lost 5 bases and J lost 0 bases; the stretch between them is 5 bases long. TCRbeta libraries were sequenced on an Illumina MiSeq, and an average of roughly 39,000 productive templates per sample was obtained. The immunoSEQ assay, which uses multiplex PCR amplification, was used to generate TCRbeta CDR3 libraries. From the authors' description of their analysis: Repertoire diversity was computed as previously defined, with values near 0 indicating extremely monoclonal samples. Not all clones reach the TCRdb copy of this immuneACCESS table, which keeps in-frame sequences only. Checked studies attribute under half of the gap to unresolved V genes and leave the rest unexplained. For V, J and clone size, that table is used; D and trimming come from the DNA. This sample gives more than 15,000 clones in total; about 92% of them show up just once. About 45% of the sample is held by the ten biggest clonotypes.

The sample comes from a study of STAT3 mutations in large granular lymphocyte leukemia (dated by TCRdb to the late 2010s). Study-wide context: In roughly half of the longitudinally sequenced T-LGLL patients, canonical activating STAT3 mutations were detected. Over half of the T-LGLL patients were given one or more immunosuppressive therapy regimens, and approximately 44% of those treated had a hematologic response. Patients with T-cell large granular lymphocyte leukemia underwent serial deep sequencing of TCRbeta CDR3 and STAT3 to reconstruct clonal hierarchy and dynamics. From an initial cohort of hundreds of LGL patients, approximately 19 representative T-LGLL cases were selected for longitudinal TCRbeta and STAT3 sequencing. As controls within the study, a couple of patients with natural killer LGL leukemia were also sequenced longitudinally. For each patient, sequencing was performed at an average of around 4 time points, with a range of 2 to 8 samplings.

Overall study results and their limits: Linking therapy response to changes in TCR clonal burden was complicated by variable intervals between samplings and by differing treatment regimens. In several patients, dominant TCR clone burden exceeded STAT3 mutant burden, suggesting STAT3 mutation arose secondarily within a pre-expanded clone. Because no samples were available when a clone first appeared, clonal expansion was inferred from samplings taken at other points. Every T-LGLL patient showed at least one immunodominant TCRbeta clonotype, and about half showed multiple immunodominant subclonotypes. Persisting codominant clonotypes in some patients meant a small but highly pathogenic clone may have been missed. TCR clonotype switching after therapy was observed in about 35% of the 18 patients, and all newly emerging clones were found to be STAT3 wild type.

DNA was extracted from blood mononuclear cells, and the same DNA was used for both TCR and STAT3 sequencing. The sequence is built from TRBV11-2 and TRBJ2-6; no D segment can be confidently identified. The sample was peripheral blood mononuclear cells. The TCR sequence derives from a man aged 55-75 years with T-cell large granular lymphocyte leukemia. Some clones in this sample may be carry-over from other donors' samples. The age is the age at diagnosis. The DNA sequence follows: TGTGCCAGCAGCCCCCTCTCTGGGGCCAACGTCCTGACTTTC. Translated, it gives CASSPLSGANVLTF.